These 24 T cell receptor beta chains originate from one sample sequenced in a study of blood T cell repertoires in COVID-19. Repertoires were generated with immunoSEQ multiplex PCR, while TCRdb's copy carries only in-frame clones and drops some. The sample holds about 140,000 clones, approximately 88% seen once. The sequencing sample was made of peripheral blood. Source of these receptors: an older man with acute or convalescent COVID-19.

This chain joins TRBV5-1 and TRBJ2-5; TRBD2 aligns across 10 bases. The junction had 7 bases not matched to a gene; V was cut back by 4 bases and J by 4 bases. The CDR3 runs 15 residues. CDR1 and CDR2 from the germline V gene are SGHRS and YFSETQ. Written as DNA, the CDR3 is TGCGCCAGCAGCCGGACTAGCGGCATGACAGAGACCCAGTACTTC. Translated: CASSRTSGMTETQYF.

The J gene is TRBJ1-2, the V gene TRBV18, with TRBD1 matching 9 bases. Germline V gives CDR1 KGHSH, CDR2 LQKENI. V was clipped by 2 bases and J by 5 bases; unmatched bases: 3. This CDR3 has 14 residues. CDR3 sequence (DNA): TGTGCCAGCTCACCAACAGGGGGCGAATATGGCTACACCTTC. Its protein product is CASSPTGGEYGYTF.

The genes are TRBV11-1 and TRBJ2-1; TRBD2 aligns across 10 bases. After removal of 8 bases from V and 3 bases from J, the junction contained 10 bases not matched to a gene. Germline CDR1 and CDR2: SGHAT and FQDESV (reference sequence). The CDR3 is 16 amino acids. The CDR3 DNA follows: TGTGCCAGCCGGAGGGCTAGCGGGAGTGACTACAATGAGCAGTTCTTC. Translated: CASRRASGSDYNEQFF.

This chain joins TRBV5-1 and TRBJ2-5; D might be TRBD1 (6 bases). Trimming removed 0 bases at V and 4 bases at J, with 10 bases between. CDR1 and CDR2 (germline): SGHRS, YFSETQ. CDR3 length equals 14 residues. For the CDR3, the DNA is TGCGCCAGCAGCTTGGCCCCAGGGGCAGAGACCCAGTACTTC. It translates to CASSLAPGAETQYF.

The chain joins TRBV30 to TRBJ1-3; D is unresolved. Trimming stripped 2 bases from V and 3 bases from J, with 8 bases between. The CDR3 has 13 amino acids. Germline values: CDR1 GTSNPN, CDR2 SVGIG (reference sequence). CDR3 protein: CAWSLNSGNTIYF. The CDR3 DNA sequence: TGTGCCTGGAGTTTAAACAGTGGAAACACCATATATTTT. The whole variable domain, filled in from reference TRBV30 and TRBJ1-3, reads SQTIHQWPATLVQPVGSPLSLECTVEGTSNPNLYWYRQAAGRGLQLLFYSVGIGQISSEVPQNLSASRPQDRQFILSSKKLLLSDSGFYLCAWSLNSGNTIYFGEGSWLTVV.

The chain has TRBV24-1 and TRBJ1-4; 7 nucleotides line up with TRBD1. This CDR3 contains 12 residues. J gave up 8 bases and V 4 bases, and 0 bases lay outside the gene matches. Looked up from germline, CDR1 is KGHDR and CDR2 is SFDVKD. This CDR3 is CATSETGEKLFF. Here the CDR3 DNA reads TGTGCCACCAGTGAGACAGGGGAAAAACTGTTTTTT.

The rearrangement uses TRBV19 and TRBJ2-1; 15 bases map to TRBD2. The CDR3 loop spans 16 amino acids. With V trimmed by 4 bases and J by 7 bases, 5 bases remained unmatched. Germline lookup yields CDR1 LNHDA and CDR2 SQIVND (reference sequence). This CDR3 is CASSRTSGRANNEQFF. The CDR3 DNA is TGTGCCAGTAGTAGGACTAGCGGGAGGGCCAATAATGAGCAGTTCTTC.

This chain joins TRBV2 and TRBJ1-4; 7 nucleotides match TRBD1. Looked up from germline, CDR1 is SNHLY and CDR2 is FYNNEI. The CDR3 contains 12 residues. V lost 8 bases to trimming and J lost 12 bases; unmatched junction nucleotides: 9. The CDR3 coding sequence is TGTGCCAGCCGACTCTCCAGGGGGGAACTGTTTTTT. This gives the protein CASRLSRGELFF.

V usage is TRBV30 and J usage is TRBJ2-7; no clear D gene. Germline V gene sequence: CDR1 GTSNPN, CDR2 SVGIG (reference sequence). This CDR3 contains 14 residues. V gave up 3 bases and J gave up 0 bases, with 12 bases separating them. DNA of the CDR3: TGTGCCTGGAGCAAAAGACGGAGCTCCTACGAGCAGTACTTC. As protein: CAWSKRRSSYEQYF.

The chain links TRBV20-1 to TRBJ2-7; D may be TRBD1 or TRBD2 (6 bases each). V was cut by 3 bases and J by 3 bases, with 15 bases left in between. CDR3 length equals 14 residues. Looked up from germline, CDR1 is DFQATT and CDR2 is SNEGSKA (reference sequence). Here the CDR3 reads CSASEGGNYYEQYF. The CDR3, as DNA: TGCAGTGCTAGTGAGGGGGGTAACTACTACGAGCAGTACTTC.

This rearrangement joins TRBV12-5 to TRBJ1-5; TRBD1 aligns across 7 bases. Germline lookup yields CDR1 LGHNT and CDR2 FRNRAP. The CDR3 spans 14 residues. The junction had 3 bases not matched to a gene; V was cut back by 1 base and J by 6 bases. This CDR3 is CASGLGTGAQPQHF. The CDR3 DNA is TGTGCTAGTGGTTTGGGTACAGGGGCTCAGCCCCAGCATTTT.

The V gene is TRBV5-1, the J gene TRBJ1-5; TRBD1 aligns across 9 bases. Germline loops: CDR1 SGHRS, CDR2 YFSETQ. CDR3 length: 16 residues. J was trimmed by 1 base and V by 0 bases; bases with no gene match: 2. CDR3 in amino acids: CASSLDGTGSNQPQHF. The CDR3 DNA follows: TGCGCCAGCAGCTTGGACGGGACAGGGAGCAATCAGCCCCAGCATTTT.

The chain employs TRBV9 and TRBJ2-7, with TRBD2 matching 8 bases. This CDR3 contains 15 residues. V shed 3 bases and J 2 bases; nucleotides not matched to a gene: 7. Germline CDR1 is SGDLS and CDR2 is YYNGEE. CDR3 nucleotide sequence: TGTGCCAGCAGCGGCAGCGGGAGCCATCCCTACGAGCAGTACTTC. Encoded protein: CASSGSGSHPYEQYF.

This chain links TRBV30 with TRBJ1-4; D possibly corresponds to TRBD1 (5 bases). V lost 5 bases, J lost 1 base, and 11 bases lay in between. Germline CDR1 and CDR2: GTSNPN and SVGIG (reference sequence). The CDR3 length is 14 residues. The CDR3 loop reads CAWSRTQTNEKLFF. The CDR3 DNA reads as TGTGCCTGGTCAAGGACACAAACTAATGAAAAACTGTTTTTT.

The V and J genes are TRBV5-1 and TRBJ1-2; TRBD1 agrees at 10 bases. The CDR3 contains 15 residues. CDR1 and CDR2 from the germline V gene are SGHRS and YFSETQ. V shed 2 bases and J 4 bases; nucleotides not matched to a gene: 5. The CDR3 reads CASSLGDRGTYGYTF. As DNA, the CDR3 is TGCGCCAGCAGCTTAGGGGACAGGGGTACCTATGGCTACACCTTC.

This chain links TRBV28 with TRBJ1-1; D is perhaps TRBD1 (5 bases). Trimming took off 6 bases at V and 1 base at J, with 18 bases between the two ends. CDR1 is MDHEN, CDR2 SYDVKM, per germline. This CDR3 is built from 16 residues. CDR3 loop: CASRQASYRKNTEAFF. CDR3 in DNA: TGTGCCAGCAGACAAGCATCTTACAGGAAGAACACTGAAGCTTTCTTT.

This clone was detected only a few times. The chain uses TRBV25-1 and TRBJ1-3; the D is unclear. Between the trimmed V and J ends, which lost 7 bases and 4 bases, there was a span of 8 bases. CDR3 length equals 12 residues. The V gene's germline CDR1 is MGHDK and CDR2 SYGVNS. As DNA, the CDR3 is TGTGCCAGCACCAGATCGGGAAACACCATATATTTT. It yields the protein CASTRSGNTIYF.

The chain recombines TRBV6-1 with TRBJ2-2; no definite D call. The CDR3 has 15 residues. V was shortened by 1 base and J by 1 base, with 7 bases between the two germline ends. The germline gives CDR1 MNHNS, CDR2 SASEGT. In DNA, the CDR3 is TGTGCCAGCAGTGAAGTGATCGGGAACACCGGGGAGCTGTTTTTT. Residues: CASSEVIGNTGELFF.

V usage is TRBV5-1 and J usage is TRBJ2-5, with D possibly matching TRBD1 (6 bases). Germline-derived CDR1 and CDR2 are SGHRS and YFSETQ. This CDR3 is built from 13 residues. V was cut by 5 bases and J by 0 bases, with 8 bases left in between. The CDR3 region is CASSHRDQETQYF. In DNA, the CDR3 is TGCGCCAGCAGTCACAGGGACCAAGAGACCCAGTACTTC.

This clone was counted a few times. The V call is TRBV6-1, the J call TRBJ1-2; D unresolved. Trimming shortened V by 2 bases and J by 8 bases, and 12 bases separated the two germline ends. Per the germline V gene, CDR1 is MNHNS and CDR2 is SASEGT. CDR3 length equals 13 residues. The CDR3 DNA reads TGTGCCAGCAGTGAATTTTCCGGTAGCGGCTACACCTTC. Its protein is CASSEFSGSGYTF.

The chain recombines TRBV29-1 with TRBJ2-3, with TRBD1 identical over 8 bases. The V and J ends lost 6 bases and 2 bases, in that order; junction bases with no gene match: 4. This CDR3 is built from 13 residues. CDR1 is SQVTM and CDR2 is ANQGSEA in the germline V gene. The CDR3 DNA is TGCAGCGTCGACAGGGGCTACACAGATACGCAGTATTTT. It yields the protein CSVDRGYTDTQYF.

This clone has a single count. The V call is TRBV6-5, the J call TRBJ1-5, with D possibly being TRBD1 (5 bases). Germline V CDR1 and CDR2: MNHEY, SVGAGI. The CDR3 contains 13 residues. Trimming took 11 bases from V and 5 from J, leaving 16 bases between them. The CDR3 reads CAGNQGGDQPQHF. The CDR3 bases are TGTGCCGGTAACCAGGGAGGGGATCAGCCCCAGCATTTT.

The V call is TRBV6-5, the J call TRBJ1-4; 8 bases align to TRBD1. The CDR3 sequence is 14 residues long. The V and J ends lost 6 bases and 8 bases, in that order; junction bases with no gene match: 8. Germline assignment: CDR1 MNHEY and CDR2 SVGAGI. The CDR3 DNA follows: TGTGCCAGCAGAGTTACAGGGGGAGGAGAAAAACTGTTTTTT. Translated: CASRVTGGGEKLFF.

CDR3: CASSSWTSGGINTQYF. The CDR3 DNA sequence: TGTGCCAGCAGCTCCTGGACTAGCGGGGGCATAAATACGCAGTATTTT. The V call is TRBV7-8, the J call TRBJ2-3, with 13 bases aligning to TRBD2. This CDR3 region has 16 residues. V shed 4 bases, J shed 7 bases, and the junction held 8 bases outside the gene matches. Per germline, CDR1 SGHVS and CDR2 FQNEAQ.